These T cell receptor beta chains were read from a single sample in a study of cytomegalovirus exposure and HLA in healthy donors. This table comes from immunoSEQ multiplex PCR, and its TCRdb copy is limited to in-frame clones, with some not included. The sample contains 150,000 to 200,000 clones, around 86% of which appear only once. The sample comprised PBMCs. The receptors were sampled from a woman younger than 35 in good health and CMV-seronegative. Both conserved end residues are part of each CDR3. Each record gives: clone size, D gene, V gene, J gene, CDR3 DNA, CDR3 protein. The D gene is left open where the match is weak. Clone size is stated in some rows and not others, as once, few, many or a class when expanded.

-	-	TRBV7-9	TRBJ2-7	TGTGCCAGCAGGTCACCGGGGGAAGGCGAGCAGTACTTC	CASRSPGEGEQYF
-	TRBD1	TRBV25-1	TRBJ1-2	TGTGCCAGCAGTGGTTCGGGACAGGGAAAGGTCTACACCTTC	CASSGSGQGKVYTF
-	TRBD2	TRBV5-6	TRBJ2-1	TGTGCCAGCGCTACTAGCGGGACCAGCTCCTACAATGAGCAGTTCTTC	CASATSGTSSYNEQFF
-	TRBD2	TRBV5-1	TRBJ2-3	TGCGCCAGCAGCGGTACCCCCGCGGGAGAAGGCACAGATACGCAGTATTTT	CASSGTPAGEGTDTQYF
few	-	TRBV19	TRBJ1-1	TGTGCCAGTAGTATTGGGAAGCGGACTGAAGCTTTCTTT	CASSIGKRTEAFF
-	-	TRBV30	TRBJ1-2	TGTGCCTGGAGTGTACTGGACAGAGGCTTGGGTGGCTACACCTTC	CAWSVLDRGLGGYTF
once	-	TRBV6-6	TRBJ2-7	TGTGCCAGCAGTCTTGACAGGACTAGCTCCTACGAGCAGTACTTC	CASSLDRTSSYEQYF
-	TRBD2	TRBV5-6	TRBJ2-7	TGTGCCAGCAGCTTGGAGGGACGGGGGGACGAGCAGTACTTC	CASSLEGRGDEQYF
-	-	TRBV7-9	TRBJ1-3	TGTGCCAGCAGCTTAGGAGGTATAGACTCTGGAAACACCATATATTTT	CASSLGGIDSGNTIYF
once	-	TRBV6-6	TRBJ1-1	TGTGCCAGCAGTTACTCGGAGGGGCGGATGACTGAAGCTTTCTTT	CASSYSEGRMTEAFF
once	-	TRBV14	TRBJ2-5	TGTGCCAGCAGCCAAGTGGGCGGGCTCGAAGAGACCCAGTACTTC	CASSQVGGLEETQYF
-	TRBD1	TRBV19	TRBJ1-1	TGTGCCAGAAAGACCGGGACAGGGGCCACTGAAGCTTTCTTT	CARKTGTGATEAFF
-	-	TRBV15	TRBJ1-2	TGTGCCACCAGCAGAGATTCGACTGACTATGGCTACACCTTC	CATSRDSTDYGYTF
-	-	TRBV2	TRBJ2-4	TGTGCCAGCAGACCACAGGGCGGCAAAAACATTCAGTACTTC	CASRPQGGKNIQYF
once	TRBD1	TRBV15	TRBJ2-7	TGTGCCACCAGCAAAACAGGGGGCGAAACCTACGAGCAGTACTTC	CATSKTGGETYEQYF
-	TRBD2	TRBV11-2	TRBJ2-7	TGTGCCAGCAGCTTAGAGCGACTAGCGGGAGCTCCCGAGCAGTACTTC	CASSLERLAGAPEQYF
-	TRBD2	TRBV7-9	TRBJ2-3	TGTGCCAGCAGCTCCCCTAGCGGGAACGCAGATACGCAGTATTTT	CASSSPSGNADTQYF
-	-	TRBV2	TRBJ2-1	TGTGCCAGCCACTCCCTCTCCTACAATGAGCAGTTCTTC	CASHSLSYNEQFF
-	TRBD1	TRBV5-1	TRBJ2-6	TGCGCCAGCAGCTTGGGGACAGGGTTCGGGGCCAACGTCCTGACTTTC	CASSLGTGFGANVLTF
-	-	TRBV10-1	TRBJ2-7	TGCGCCAGCAGTGAGTCTTTAGGCGGGTCATACGAGCAGTACTTC	CASSESLGGSYEQYF
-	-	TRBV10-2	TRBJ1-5	TGCGCCAGCCGTGCTACCGGGTCTAGCAATCAGCCCCAGCATTTT	CASRATGSSNQPQHF
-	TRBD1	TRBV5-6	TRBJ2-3	TGTGCCAGCAGCTTGGATCGGGCAGGGGGATTGGTTACGCAGTATTTT	CASSLDRAGGLVTQYF